This TCR beta chain comes out of a study of identical twins. General study findings and limits: The abundant beta clonotypes from cord blood had fewer insertions, and memory repertoires had none of this. Conclusions were based on cross-sectional statistical analysis, without following the same donors.

This clonotype was seen only a few times. Its cognate antigen is unknown. Unique molecular identifiers were present on the cDNA, and a universal primer site came from template switching. TCRdb fed the 5' RACE reads into MiXCR, producing one record per CDR3 protein. The sample has a few hundred thousand distinct CDR3 sequences, about 13% seen once; the top ten hold about 4%. After removal of 5 bases from V and 6 bases from J, the junction contained 13 bases not matched to a gene. From germline, CDR1 is MNHEY and CDR2 SVGAGI. The CDR3 sequence is 17 residues long. The sample also formed part of further work on yellow fever vaccine responses in identical twins.

The chain couples TRBV6-5 to TRBJ2-4, with 10 nucleotides matching TRBD2. What was sequenced was memory (CD45RO+) T cells sorted from blood. The TCR sequence derives from a woman aged 18-29 years in good health. CDR3 coding DNA: TGTGCCAGCAGTCAATCGAAGCGGGGGGGCCAGGGAAACATTCAGTACTTC. This codes for CASSQSKRGGQGNIQYF.